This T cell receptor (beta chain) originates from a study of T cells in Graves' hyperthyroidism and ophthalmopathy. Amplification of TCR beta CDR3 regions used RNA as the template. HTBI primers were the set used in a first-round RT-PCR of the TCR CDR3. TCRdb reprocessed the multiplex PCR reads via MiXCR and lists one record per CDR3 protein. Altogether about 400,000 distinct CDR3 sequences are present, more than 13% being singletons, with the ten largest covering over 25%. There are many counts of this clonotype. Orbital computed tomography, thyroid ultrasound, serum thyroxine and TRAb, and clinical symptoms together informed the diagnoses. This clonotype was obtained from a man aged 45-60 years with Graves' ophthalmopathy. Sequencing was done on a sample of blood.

The CDR3 DNA sequence: TGTGCCAGCAGCTTAGGTTCTAATGAAAAACTGTTTTTT. It translates to CASSLGSNEKLFF. The chain employs TRBV7-9 and TRBJ1-4; D gene unclear. Germline V gene sequence: CDR1 SEHNR, CDR2 FQNEAQ (reference sequence). This CDR3 has 13 amino acids. V dropped 1 base and J dropped 3 bases, with 3 bases sitting between them.